The rows below give T cell receptor beta chains drawn from one sample of a study of blood T cell repertoires in COVID-19. Libraries were prepared by immunoSEQ multiplex PCR; TCRdb keeps only in-frame clonotypes and omits some of them. The sample consists of about 270,000 clones, 80% to 90% of them appearing once. The source material was PBMCs or T cells enriched from blood (not recorded which). These receptors all come from a woman aged 18-29 years who had recovered from COVID-19. CDR3s include the opening cysteine and the closing phenylalanine or tryptophan. The order of the fields is CDR3 protein, CDR3 DNA, V gene, D gene, clone size, J gene. A D gene is named only where the DNA matches it firmly. Expanded clones get a size class; other rows say once, few or many, or leave the size out.

CASSRTVNYGYTF TGTGCCAGCAGTCGGACTGTAAACTATGGCTACACCTTC TRBV27 . . TRBJ1-2
CASSEQVNTEAFF TGCGCCAGCAGTGAACAGGTCAACACTGAAGCTTTCTTT TRBV10-1 . few TRBJ1-1
CASSPATKLYGYTF TGTGCCAGCAGTCCCGCCACAAAATTATATGGCTACACCTTC TRBV11-2 . . TRBJ1-2
CAGMNTEAFF TGCGCAGGTATGAACACTGAAGCTTTCTTT TRBV29-1 . . TRBJ1-1
CASSEGADRLPYNEQFF TGTGCCAGTAGCGAGGGCGCGGACAGGCTTCCATACAATGAGCAGTTCTTC TRBV19 TRBD1 once TRBJ2-1
CASSFPSDEQYF TGCGCCAGCAGCTTCCCTAGCGACGAGCAGTACTTC TRBV5-1 . . TRBJ2-7
CASSSYTNEQYF TGTGCCAGCAGTTCTTACACGAACGAGCAGTACTTC TRBV28 . . TRBJ2-7
CASSRLAGMADTQYF TGTGCCAGCAGCCGACTAGCGGGGATGGCAGATACGCAGTATTTT TRBV11-2 TRBD2 . TRBJ2-3
CASSFGAATNEKLFF TGTGCCAGCAGCTTTGGGGCAGCAACTAATGAAAAACTGTTTTTT TRBV7-2 . . TRBJ1-4
CASSPTGGGAGAGELFF TGTGCCAGCAGCCCGACTGGAGGAGGGGCCGGCGCCGGGGAGCTGTTTTTT TRBV5-6 . . TRBJ2-2
CASSLSTPSTDTQYF TGTGCCAGCAGTCTCTCGACTCCAAGCACAGATACGCAGTATTTT TRBV7-9 . . TRBJ2-3
CASSLGEVGQPQHF TGCGCCAGCAGCTTGGGTGAGGTCGGTCAGCCCCAGCATTTT TRBV5-1 . . TRBJ1-5
CASSQLPDRAPQNGYTF TGTGCCAGCAGCCAACTTCCGGACAGGGCACCGCAAAATGGCTACACCTTC TRBV14 TRBD1 . TRBJ1-2
CASSSGQAEAFF TGTGCCAGCAGCTCAGGACAGGCTGAAGCTTTCTTT TRBV5-8 TRBD1 . TRBJ1-1
CASSQDTVIVTFRGETQYF TGTGCCAGCAGCCAAGATACGGTAATCGTGACATTTCGAGGGGAGACCCAGTACTTC TRBV3-1/TRBV3-2 . . TRBJ2-5
CASSLDAGFGYTF TGCGCCAGCAGCTTGGACGCAGGGTTCGGCTACACCTTC TRBV5-1 . . TRBJ1-2
CASSPGAGAGNTIYF TGTGCCAGCAGCCCTGGGGCGGGAGCTGGAAACACCATATATTTT TRBV9 . . TRBJ1-3
CASSQRRGGSAYEQYF TGTGCCAGCAGCCAAAGGAGGGGGGGATCTGCCTACGAGCAGTACTTC TRBV14 . . TRBJ2-7
CASSRTVMWSGGELFF TGTGCCAGCAGTCGGACAGTGATGTGGTCTGGCGGGGAGCTGTTTTTT TRBV28 . . TRBJ2-2
CASFQTGPQGYTF TGTGCCAGTTTTCAGACAGGGCCTCAGGGCTACACCTTC TRBV19 TRBD1 . TRBJ1-2
CASSTGANTEAFF TGCGCCAGTTCGACAGGGGCGAACACTGAAGCTTTCTTT TRBV5-1 TRBD1 . TRBJ1-1